These 28 T cell receptor beta chains came from one sample sequenced in a study of T cell changes during pregnancy in multiple sclerosis. Clones were read by immunoSEQ multiplex PCR, and TCRdb kept only the in-frame ones, dropping some. The data show some 45,000 clones, approximately 95% seen once. The specimen was CD8+ T cells from peripheral blood mononuclear cells, collected in the first trimester of pregnancy. The source of these receptors is a female donor with multiple sclerosis, enrolled in a pregnancy study.

V and J are TRBV18 and TRBJ1-1, with no clear D. The germline gives CDR1 KGHSH, CDR2 LQKENI. V was cut by 6 bases and J by 8 bases, with 16 bases left in between. The CDR3 totals 13 residues. The CDR3 spells CASSPDIPEEAFF. DNA for the CDR3: TGTGCCAGCTCGCCCGACATCCCCGAGGAAGCTTTCTTT.

The V call is TRBV15, the J call TRBJ2-7; 10 bases line up with TRBD1. The CDR3 runs 18 residues. V was clipped by 2 bases and J by 0 bases; unmatched bases: 10. Germline V gene data show CDR1 as LNHNV and CDR2 as YYDKDF (reference sequence). The CDR3 nucleotides read TGTGCCACCAGCAGAAGCTTCCGGGACAGGGGTTTCTCCTACGAGCAGTACTTC. Amino acid sequence: CATSRSFRDRGFSYEQYF. The full variable domain, rest sourced from reference TRBV15 and TRBJ2-7, is DAMVIQNPRYQVTQFGKPVTLSCSQTLNHNVMYWYQQKSSQAPKLLFHYYDKDFNNEADTPDNFQSRRPNTSFCFLDIRSPGLGDTAMYLCATSRSFRDRGFSYEQYFGPGTRLTVT.

The CDR3 is CASRGLERDNTGELFF. CDR3 nucleotides: TGTGCCAGCAGAGGTTTAGAGCGGGACAACACCGGGGAGCTGTTTTTT. The V gene is TRBV28, the J gene TRBJ2-2; TRBD2 agrees at 7 bases. Looked up from germline, CDR1 is MDHEN and CDR2 is SYDVKM. CDR3 size: 16 residues. The junction had 9 bases not matched to a gene; V was cut back by 6 bases and J by 2 bases. The complete variable domain, with remaining parts taken from reference TRBV28 and TRBJ2-2, reads DVKVTQSSRYLVKRTGEKVFLECVQDMDHENMFWYRQDPGLGLRLIYFSYDVKMKEKGDIPEGYSVSREKKERFSLILESASTNQTSMYLCASRGLERDNTGELFFGEGSRLTVL.

The gene calls are TRBV5-6 and TRBJ2-7, with D unclear. Germline-derived CDR1 and CDR2 are SGHDT and YYEEEE. The length of the CDR3 is 14 residues. The V gene lost 0 bases and the J gene lost 3 bases, with 10 bases spanning the gap. The CDR3 coding sequence is TGTGCCAGCAGCTTGGGCCGGTCGTTCTACGAGCAGTACTTC. This gives the protein CASSLGRSFYEQYF.

The rearrangement joins TRBV9 to TRBJ2-1; tentatively, D is TRBD2 (6 bases). V shed 3 bases and J shed 9 bases, with 19 bases lying between them. The CDR3 totals 15 residues. Germline CDR1 SGDLS, CDR2 YYNGEE. The CDR3 region has the DNA TGTGCCAGCAGCGGCCCCTTCTTGCGGGATTTTGAGCAGTTCTTC. Translating gives CASSGPFLRDFEQFF.

The DNA for the CDR3 is TGTGCCTGGAGTTTTGGAAGGGGGTACGAGCAGTACTTC. Protein sequence: CAWSFGRGYEQYF. The chain is built from TRBV30 and TRBJ2-7, with a tentative D call TRBD1 (6 bases). Germline CDR1 and CDR2: GTSNPN and SVGIG (reference sequence). With 2 bases removed from V and 4 bases from J, the gap between germline ends came to 12 bases. The CDR3 has 13 amino acids.

This rearrangement joins TRBV6-1 to TRBJ2-7; 7 nucleotides line up with TRBD2. There are 13 residues in the CDR3. The germline CDR1 and CDR2 sequences are MNHNS and SASEGT. The junction had 11 bases not matched to a gene; V was cut back by 11 bases and J by 4 bases. This CDR3 is CAYRASGTYEQYF. The CDR3 region has the DNA TGTGCCTACCGGGCTAGCGGAACTTACGAGCAGTACTTC.

The V gene is TRBV19, the J gene TRBJ1-2, with 9 bases that match TRBD1. CDR1 and CDR2 (germline): LNHDA, SQIVND (reference sequence). This CDR3 has 14 residues. Trimming cost V 1 base and J 8 bases; bases outside gene matches: 5. The CDR3: CASSIGQGVDGYTF. Written as DNA, the CDR3 is TGTGCCAGTAGTATAGGACAGGGGGTGGACGGCTACACCTTC.

The rearrangement uses TRBV4-3 and TRBJ2-1, with 10 bases that match TRBD2. Trimming removed 4 bases from V and 0 bases from J; junction bases left unmatched: 6. The CDR3 length is 17 residues. CDR1 is LGHNA, CDR2 YSLEER, per germline. DNA for the CDR3: TGCGCCAGCAGCCCCGGACTAGCGGACAGCTCCTACAATGAGCAGTTCTTC. Its translation: CASSPGLADSSYNEQFF.

This clone was seen once. The chain combines TRBV9 with TRBJ2-7, with 10 bases fitting TRBD2. Germline V lookup: CDR1 SGDLS, CDR2 YYNGEE. J lost 5 bases, V lost 0 bases, and 2 bases had no gene match. CDR3 size: 14 residues. CDR3 in amino acids: CASSVASGSDEQYF. Written as DNA, the CDR3 is TGTGCCAGCAGCGTAGCTAGCGGGAGTGACGAGCAGTACTTC.

The J gene is TRBJ2-3, the V gene TRBV5-4; 14 nucleotides line up with TRBD2. The germline gives CDR1 SGHNT, CDR2 YYREEE (reference sequence). The CDR3 runs to 17 residues. With 4 bases clipped from V and 4 bases from J, the junction kept 8 bases outside the gene matches. CDR3 amino acids: CASSPGLAGVVADTQYF. DNA of the CDR3: TGTGCCAGCAGCCCGGGACTAGCGGGAGTGGTGGCAGATACGCAGTATTTT.

The rearrangement uses TRBV28 and TRBJ1-2; 7 positions match TRBD1. Losses at the gene ends were 3 bases for V and 6 bases for J; bases not matched to a gene: 13. This CDR3 region has 16 residues. From germline, CDR1 is MDHEN and CDR2 SYDVKM. As DNA, the CDR3 is TGTGCCAGCAGTTTGACGCAGGGACAGATAAGTAATGGCTACACCTTC. The encoded protein is CASSLTQGQISNGYTF.

The genes are TRBV19 and TRBJ2-7; 11 bases map to TRBD1. This CDR3 comprises 15 residues. The junction had 6 bases not matched to a gene; V was cut back by 3 bases and J by 5 bases. Germline V gene data show CDR1 as LNHDA and CDR2 as SQIVND (reference sequence). CDR3 protein: CASSIIGTGGHEQYF. The CDR3, as DNA: TGTGCCAGTAGTATCATTGGGACAGGGGGACACGAGCAGTACTTC.

The chain joins TRBV27 to TRBJ1-4; no definite D call. V was cut by 4 bases and J by 6 bases, with 12 bases left in between. The CDR3 is 14 amino acids. CDR1 and CDR2 from the germline V gene are MNHEY and SMNVEV (reference sequence). For the CDR3, the DNA is TGTGCCAGCAGTTCGGTCCGGGGTTATGAAAAACTGTTTTTT. This translates into CASSSVRGYEKLFF.

The V call is TRBV25-1, the J call TRBJ2-7; 11 bases match TRBD2. The CDR3 contains 18 residues. CDR1 is MGHDK, CDR2 SYGVNS, per germline. The ends lost 4 bases at V and 6 bases at J; junction bases unmatched: 17. CDR3 in DNA: TGTGCCAGCAGTGGCCGACTAGCGGGAAATTCAGCGGACGGCGAGCAGTACTTC. This encodes CASSGRLAGNSADGEQYF.

This rearrangement joins TRBV18 to TRBJ2-1; D call uncertain. Germline CDR1 and CDR2: KGHSH and LQKENI. Trimming took off 4 bases at V and 2 bases at J, with 12 bases between the two ends. The CDR3 extends over 15 amino acids. In nucleotides, the CDR3 is TGTGCCAGCTCACTCCTCTCAGACACCTACAATGAGCAGTTCTTC. This gives the protein CASSLLSDTYNEQFF.

The rearrangement uses TRBV4-2 and TRBJ2-5; 11 bases are shared with TRBD2. Germline loops: CDR1 LGHNA, CDR2 YNFKEQ. The CDR3 sequence is 15 residues long. J lost 5 bases, V lost 0 bases, and 2 bases had no gene match. DNA for the CDR3: TGTGCCAGCAGCCAAGAGGCTAGCGGGAGGGAGACCCAGTACTTC. Encoded protein: CASSQEASGRETQYF.

The chain uses TRBV6-5 and TRBJ1-2, with 10 bases lining up with TRBD1. Germline lookup yields CDR1 MNHEY and CDR2 SVGAGI. V gave up 0 bases and J gave up 6 bases; unmatched junction bases: 7. The CDR3 runs 16 residues. CDR3 loop: CASSYSRTGGRNGYTF. CDR3 in DNA: TGTGCCAGCAGTTACTCACGGACAGGGGGGAGGAATGGCTACACCTTC.

This clone was detected only once. V and J are TRBV29-1 and TRBJ2-7, with 8 bases aligning to TRBD2. The CDR3 contains 13 residues. After removal of 4 bases from V and 0 bases from J, the junction contained 2 bases not matched to a gene. CDR1 SQVTM and CDR2 ANQGSEA come from the germline V gene. In nucleotides, the CDR3 is TGCAGCGTTGTAAGCGGGAGCTCCTACGAGCAGTACTTC. Amino acids: CSVVSGSSYEQYF.

The V call is TRBV5-6, the J call TRBJ1-2, with 9 bases lining up with TRBD1. V lost 5 bases, J lost 7 bases, and 6 bases stayed unmatched. Germline CDR1 is SGHDT and CDR2 is YYEEEE. The length of the CDR3 is 13 residues. The CDR3 DNA reads as TGTGCCAGCAGTATGGGGACAGGGTTTGGCTACACCTTC. It translates to CASSMGTGFGYTF.

The chain couples TRBV29-1 to TRBJ2-1; TRBD2 is a possible D gene (6 bases). V was pared by 0 bases and J by 7 bases, with 19 bases between. Germline loops: CDR1 SQVTM, CDR2 ANQGSEA. The CDR3 covers 16 residues. The CDR3 nucleotides are TGCAGCGTTGAAGACGGGGTAGCGGTAGACGGGAATGAGCAGTTCTTC. It specifies CSVEDGVAVDGNEQFF.

This clone was seen once. This chain joins TRBV20-1 and TRBJ2-7; TRBD1 is a possible D gene (5 bases). CDR1 is DFQATT, CDR2 SNEGSKA, per germline (reference sequence). The CDR3 is made up of 11 amino acids. Trimming took off 4 bases at V and 5 bases at J, with 9 bases between the two ends. The CDR3 DNA is TGCAGTGCTATGGACAATAACGAGCAGTACTTC. Translation: CSAMDNNEQYF.

The rearrangement uses TRBV7-9 and TRBJ2-3; no clear D. The CDR3 totals 16 residues. Trimming took off 5 bases at V and 0 bases at J, with 15 bases between the two ends. Germline loops: CDR1 SEHNR, CDR2 FQNEAQ (reference sequence). CDR3 residues: CASSGQTGGSTDTQYF. CDR3 nucleotides: TGTGCCAGCAGCGGTCAGACTGGTGGTAGCACAGATACGCAGTATTTT.

V gene TRBV5-4 combines with J gene TRBJ1-5, with 10 bases identical to TRBD1. The junction had 3 bases not matched to a gene; V was cut back by 2 bases and J by 4 bases. This CDR3 has 15 residues. The germline V gene has CDR1 SGHNT and CDR2 YYREEE (reference sequence). In nucleotides, the CDR3 is TGTGCCAGCAGCTTCGGGACAGGGGCGAATCAGCCCCAGCATTTT. Protein sequence: CASSFGTGANQPQHF.

This clone was found once. The chain is built from TRBV30 and TRBJ2-7; 7 bases map to TRBD1. V shed 2 bases and J 0 bases; nucleotides not matched to a gene: 4. CDR3 length: 14 residues. Germline-derived CDR1 and CDR2 are GTSNPN and SVGIG (reference sequence). The CDR3 DNA is TGTGCCTGGAGTACAGGGGTCAGCTCCTACGAGCAGTACTTC. As protein: CAWSTGVSSYEQYF.

This clone was picked up a small number of times. This chain links TRBV27 with TRBJ2-7; D might be TRBD1 (6 bases). Germline-derived CDR1 and CDR2 are MNHEY and SMNVEV (reference sequence). Trimming left V 0 bases short and J 7 bases short, with 13 bases between. This CDR3 is 14 amino acids long. CDR3 sequence reads: CASSLSTGTGEQYF. DNA for the CDR3: TGTGCCAGCAGTTTATCCACAGGGACGGGGGAGCAGTACTTC.

The chain joins TRBV5-4 to TRBJ2-3; 7 nucleotides agree with TRBD2. V lost 2 bases and J lost 1; bases outside the gene matches: 4. The germline V gene has CDR1 SGHNT and CDR2 YYREEE (reference sequence). This CDR3 region has 15 residues. The CDR3 loop reads CASSLGAGGTDTQYF. CDR3 DNA: TGTGCCAGCAGCTTAGGGGCGGGAGGCACAGATACGCAGTATTTT.

The rearrangement links TRBV30 to TRBJ2-7; 13 positions agree with TRBD2. The V gene's germline CDR1 is GTSNPN and CDR2 SVGIG (reference sequence). The length of the CDR3 is 14 residues. V was clipped by 1 base and J by 6 bases; unmatched bases: 3. The CDR3 coding sequence is TGTGCCTGGAGTGGACTAGCGGGAGGCAGCGAGCAGTACTTC. Its protein is CAWSGLAGGSEQYF.